Sequencing of this TCR beta chain was carried out in a study of T cells in Graves' hyperthyroidism and ophthalmopathy (dated by TCRdb to about 2019). Study-level background: Peripheral blood samples were taken at initial diagnosis, before any treatment was given. To identify distinguishing TCR V-J signatures, a discovery cohort of about 100 patients was used, comprising 40 to 45 with Graves' ophthalmopathy and 57 with stable Graves' hyperthyroidism. Prospective prediction of ophthalmopathy was tested in an independent validation cohort consisting of 18 hyperthyroidism patients and about 17 patients who later progressed to ophthalmopathy. The 95 to 100 discovery patients were randomly split 7:3 into training and test sets. The study also compared thyroid tissue and blood T-cell repertoires from over 5 Graves' hyperthyroidism patients. Following sampling, methimazole starting at 30 mg daily was given to hyperthyroidism patients, and high-dose intravenous methylprednisolone was given to ophthalmopathy patients. TCR Vbeta CDR3 sequencing of fewer than 150 peripheral blood samples (under 45 ophthalmopathy, roughly 74 hyperthyroidism and around 17 progressor patients) is reported in the paper. What the research found in general, with its limitations: Sample size was not statistically predetermined, and investigators were not blinded to group allocation. During validation, the model predicted progression to ophthalmopathy a median of around 7 months ahead of onset, with almost 71% sensitivity and 72% to 80% specificity. A model built on a 13 V-J signature distinguished ophthalmopathy from stable hyperthyroidism, reaching 85% to 90% sensitivity and under 84% specificity in cross-validation and 80%/75% in testing. Blood samples also contained most of the expanded thyroid clonotypes (frequency above 0.001), which suggests that blood repertoires may reflect thyroid immune responses.

The CDR3 has 15 amino acids, counting the end cysteine and phenylalanine. Only CDR3 DNA remains: 45 bases, in frame from the first base. The CDR1 and CDR2 encoded by the germline V gene are SGHTA and FQGTGA. V is cut by 5 bases and J by 5 bases, and the space between the germline ends is 18 bases. This clonotype was counted a few times. Its specific antigen is unknown. No per-base quality is available; no much larger clone lies one base away. In the ophthalmopathy patients, disease was moderately to severely active, with a Clinical Activity Score of 3 or more, a NOSPECS grade of 4 or more, and a duration of less than 3 months. Any patient with an uncontrolled infection, another autoimmune disease, pregnancy or lactation was excluded. Diagnoses were established on the basis of clinical symptoms, serum thyroxine and TRAb, thyroid ultrasound, and orbital computed tomography. PBMCs were isolated from about 9.2 ml of fresh peripheral blood by Ficoll-Paque density gradient centrifugation. Total RNA was extracted using Trizol reagent, and RNA quality was assessed on an Agilent 2100 Bioanalyzer.

Amplification of TCR beta CDR3 regions was carried out from RNA transcripts. The first round of RT-PCR for the TCR CDR3 was performed with the HTBI primer set and the Qiagen OneStep RT-PCR kit. The libraries were constructed in a second round of multiplex PCR and then size-selected and purified. Sequencing of the libraries was done on an Illumina HiSeq2000 using paired-end 100 bp reads. The published analysis was carried out like this. SOAPnuke was used to process the raw data, removing reads that contained adapters or uncalled bases, had a mean Phred below 15, or lacked an exact match to the constant primer or identifier. High-quality paired reads were merged with COPE v1.2.5, and unique nucleotide sequences were defined as clonotypes. Clonotypes were aligned to IMGT TRBV, TRBD and TRBJ reference segments using MiTCR v1.1. The analysis included only V-J combinations with a frequency above 0.0001, which together covered more than 98% of the repertoires. The TCS score was defined as F50 (clonal expansion) divided by E x V (chaos), with BLOSUM62-based TCRdist calculated between CDR3 peptides within each V-J. Welch's t-statistics and random forest reduced roughly 530 V-J features to some 14, which were used in a naive Bayes classifier (R e1071). TCRdb ran its own pipeline on the public reads, namely fastp trimming at Q25 and MiXCR clone calling, and kept in-frame beta chains. A single entry per CDR3 protein holds the most common genes and DNA from its merged rows. It is TCRdb's table, rather than the study itself, that gives the V and J calls and clone size. The sample table contains over 500,000 distinct CDR3 sequences; only one count was recorded for under 20% of them. The ten largest make up under 20% of the sample.

The rearrangement combines TRBV7-3 with TRBJ1-1; the D gene is possibly TRBD1, with 6 bases matching. The sequencing sample was made of blood. This clonotype was sampled from a woman aged 18-29 years with Graves' ophthalmopathy. The CDR3 has the sequence CASSPSTGRWTEAFF. The sequence in DNA is TGTGCCAGCAGCCCCTCTACAGGGAGATGGACTGAAGCTTTCTTT.